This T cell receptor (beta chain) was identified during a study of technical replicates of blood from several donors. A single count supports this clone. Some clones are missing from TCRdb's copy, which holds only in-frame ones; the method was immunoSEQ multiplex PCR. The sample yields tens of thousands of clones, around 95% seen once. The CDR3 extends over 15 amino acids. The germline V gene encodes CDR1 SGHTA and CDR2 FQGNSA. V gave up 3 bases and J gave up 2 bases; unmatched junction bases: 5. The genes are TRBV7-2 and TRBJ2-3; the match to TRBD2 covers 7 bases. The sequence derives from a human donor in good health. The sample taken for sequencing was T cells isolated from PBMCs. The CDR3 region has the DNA TGTGCCAGCAGCTTCTCTAGCGGAAACACAGATACGCAGTATTTT. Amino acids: CASSFSSGNTDTQYF.